A selection of T cell receptor beta chains follows, all from one sample in a study of blood T cell repertoires in COVID-19. Some clones are missing from TCRdb's copy, which holds only in-frame ones; the method was immunoSEQ multiplex PCR. The sample lists 250,000 to 300,000 clones, roughly 85% occurring once. The material sequenced was peripheral blood. The receptors were sampled from a woman in her 70s with acute or convalescent COVID-19. CDR3s include the opening cysteine and the closing phenylalanine or tryptophan.

v_call	cdr3_aa
TRBV7-9	CASSNAYGSTDTQYF
TRBV6-6	CASRLRDQPQHF
TRBV30	CAWSPLGGETQYF
TRBV7-9	CASTQQGATDTQYF
TRBV29-1	CSVVPTVMNTEAFF
TRBV3-1/TRBV3-2	CASSHEGGTLGAFF
TRBV5-4	CASSFERGGPYEQYF
TRBV7-3	CASSQARGGDPNTGELFF
TRBV6-1	CASSEGQPNQPQHF
TRBV18	CASSPGLAGTDTQYF
TRBV28	CASSLQPSYEQYF
TRBV2	CASSEEGRLEETQYF
TRBV25-1	CASRSSGGREQYF
TRBV4-1	CASSQDHQGAKAFF
TRBV6-1	CASSPTGGSYNEQFF
TRBV7-9	CASSPRTRITDTQYF
TRBV5-1	CASSLLVGGDGYTF
TRBV4-1	CASSQVGGNQPQHF
TRBV7-9	CASSLKRGVMITDTQYF
TRBV5-6	CASSTTGNTIYF
TRBV5-1	CASSLNGQPQHF
TRBV19	CASSMGPSTDTQYF
TRBV7-8	CASSFARDTQYF
TRBV9	CASSGTGLHGYTF
TRBV2	CARRRFGNGGAFF
TRBV19	CASKTVGELFF
TRBV5-4	CATSPQVGRQETQYF
TRBV11-2	CASSLVSGGNNEQFF
TRBV6-5	CASSYGGGREQYF
TRBV11-2	CASSPPGNTEAFF
TRBV14	CASSPLGGPGPGSPLHF
TRBV18	CASSTQGFGTELFF
TRBV5-1	CASSWDTYTEAFF
TRBV29-1	CSVDTGVIAANTGELFF
TRBV7-2	CASSLGRTMNTEAFF
TRBV23-1	CASRAPGFPNQPQHF
TRBV18	CASSPGRGDTQYF
TRBV7-2	CASSLGLAGFNGVTDTQYF
TRBV25-1	CASSDQSAALHF
TRBV7-8	CASSLREDQPQHF
TRBV4-1	CASSQDQWGGTEAFF
TRBV7-2	CASSLSSAGYNEQFF
TRBV6-5	CASGLAGADTQYF
TRBV19	CATQPGLPKNIQYF